This T cell receptor beta chain was obtained from a study of T cell responses to AZD1222 COVID-19 vaccine. For the study at large: Pooling covered second doses at about 4 or about 12 weeks.

Using immunoSEQ multiplex PCR, the repertoire was profiled, and TCRdb retains in-frame clones only, with some absent. The data show about 100,000 clones, about 87% seen once. This CDR3 comprises 15 residues. The V end lost 0 bases, the J end lost 3 bases, and 9 bases lay between the germline ends. The germline gives CDR1 SGHRS, CDR2 YFSETQ. This sequence was found in an adult in good health. V usage is TRBV5-1 and J usage is TRBJ2-2; D tentatively fits TRBD1 or TRBD2 (5 bases each). This sample comprised peripheral blood, obtained on day 0 of AZD1222 vaccination. The CDR3 DNA reads TGCGCCAGCAGCTTGGATAGGGGAGACACCGGGGAGCTGTTTTTT. Translating gives CASSLDRGDTGELFF. The full variable domain, rest sourced from reference TRBV5-1 and TRBJ2-2, is KAGVTQTPRYLIKTRGQQVTLSCSPISGHRSVSWYQQTPGQGLQFLFEYFSETQRNKGNFPGRFSGRQFSNSRSEMNVSTLELGDSALYLCASSLDRGDTGELFFGEGSRLTVL.